One and the same sample provided the 18 T cell receptor beta chains below, sequenced in a study of shared clonotypes between healthy human individuals. TCRdb's table, derived via immunoSEQ multiplex PCR, lists solely in-frame clones and lacks some. The sample lists more than 2,000,000 clones; roughly nine tenths were seen once. The sequenced sample consisted of naive CD4+ T cells sorted from blood. Subset indicated: CD45RA+ positively selected. The origin of the receptors is a man aged 18 to 35 in good health.

The J gene is TRBJ1-5, the V gene TRBV7-2, with D possibly matching TRBD1 (5 bases). V was cut by 4 bases and J by 0 bases, with 10 bases left in between. The germline CDR1 and CDR2 sequences are SGHTA and FQGNSA. The CDR3 is 15 amino acids. The chain's CDR3 is CASSSTAYSNQPQHF. Here the CDR3 DNA reads TGTGCCAGCAGCTCGACAGCTTATAGCAATCAGCCCCAGCATTTT.

The CDR3 region has the DNA TGTGCCAGCAGCGAGACGCCTAGGACAGACTATGGCTACACCTTC. Amino acid sequence: CASSETPRTDYGYTF. The chain joins TRBV6-6 to TRBJ1-2, with D perhaps TRBD1 (6 bases). CDR1 is MNHNY, CDR2 SVGAGI, per germline (reference sequence). Between the trimmed V and J ends, which lost 6 bases and 3 bases, there was a span of 17 bases. The CDR3 covers 15 residues.

CDR3 loop: CASSMTLYNEQFF. CDR3 bases: TGTGCCAGTAGTATGACGCTTTACAATGAGCAGTTCTTC. The gene calls are TRBV19 and TRBJ2-1; D is undetermined. The V gene's germline CDR1 is LNHDA and CDR2 SQIVND (reference sequence). V lost 3 bases to trimming and J lost 4 bases, with 7 bases between them. The CDR3 loop spans 13 amino acids.

This chain connects TRBV4-2 to TRBJ1-5; D might be TRBD1 (6 bases). The CDR3 consists of 16 residues. The germline gives CDR1 LGHNA, CDR2 YNFKEQ. V was pared by 0 bases and J by 6 bases, with 15 bases between. The DNA for the CDR3 is TGTGCCAGCAGCCAAGAAGGAGGGGGTTCAAGTCAGCCCCAGCATTTT. This gives the protein CASSQEGGGSSQPQHF.

V is TRBV5-6 and J is TRBJ2-4, with D tentatively TRBD2 (6 bases). Trimming removed 3 bases from V and 8 bases from J, with 18 bases in between. The CDR3 runs to 15 residues. The germline CDR1 and CDR2 sequences are SGHDT and YYEEEE. For the CDR3, the DNA is TGTGCCAGCAGCTCAACCGGCGGAGGGTCGGACATTCAGTACTTC. It is translated as CASSSTGGGSDIQYF. The full variable domain, with the rest looked up from reference TRBV5-6 and TRBJ2-4, is DAGVTQSPTHLIKTRGQQVTLRCSPKSGHDTVSWYQQALGQGPQFIFQYYEEEERQRGNFPDRFSGHQFPNYSSELNVNALLLGDSALYLCASSSTGGGSDIQYFGAGTRLSVL.

The rearrangement joins TRBV5-5 to TRBJ1-4, with a tentative D call TRBD1 (6 bases). The CDR3 covers 15 residues. CDR1 is SGHKS, CDR2 YYEKEE, per germline (reference sequence). Trimming stripped 1 base from V and 8 bases from J, with 15 bases between. The CDR3 DNA is TGTGCCAGCAGCTTGTTACAGGGCAAAGAGGAAAAACTGTTTTTT. It translates to CASSLLQGKEEKLFF.

V and J are TRBV4-1 and TRBJ1-3, with D possibly matching TRBD1 (6 bases). The V gene's germline CDR1 is MGHRA and CDR2 YSYEKL. Trimming left V 2 bases short and J 5 bases short, with 13 bases between. The length of the CDR3 is 15 residues. The CDR3 here is CASSQIDRTRNTIYF. In DNA form, the CDR3 reads TGCGCCAGCAGCCAAATAGACAGGACGAGAAACACCATATATTTT.

CDR3 loop: CASRMGLAGVNEQFF. The DNA for the CDR3 is TGTGCCAGCAGAATGGGACTAGCGGGAGTCAATGAGCAGTTCTTC. The rearrangement links TRBV6-6 to TRBJ2-1; 14 bases are shared with TRBD2. The CDR3 covers 15 residues. From germline, CDR1 is MNHNY and CDR2 SVGAGI (reference sequence). After removal of 6 bases from V and 6 bases from J, the junction contained 4 bases not matched to a gene.

V and J are TRBV6-1 and TRBJ1-3; D is uncertain. This CDR3 is built from 13 residues. Looked up from germline, CDR1 is MNHNS and CDR2 is SASEGT. V gave up 3 bases and J gave up 9 bases, with 12 bases separating them. This CDR3 is CASSEAISGTIYF. CDR3 coding DNA: TGTGCCAGCAGTGAGGCTATTTCTGGCACCATATATTTT.

This chain joins TRBV10-3 and TRBJ2-3; D gene ambiguous. CDR1 and CDR2 (germline): ENHRY, SYGVKD. This CDR3 is built from 10 residues. V dropped 6 bases and J dropped 6 bases, with 4 bases sitting between them. CDR3 bases: TGTGCCATCAGAGGGGATACGCAGTATTTT. Its protein is CAIRGDTQYF.

The CDR3 DNA is TGTGCCAGCAGCTTAGAAGGGGGTCAAGAGACCCAGTACTTC. Translation: CASSLEGGQETQYF. The gene calls are TRBV7-6 and TRBJ2-5; maybe TRBD1 (6 bases). The germline V gene has CDR1 SGHVS and CDR2 FNYEAQ. The CDR3 covers 14 residues. The germline V and J ends were trimmed by 1 base and 2 bases, with 8 bases remaining between them.

This chain connects TRBV20-1 to TRBJ1-1; a weak D match, TRBD1 (6 bases). Per the germline V gene, CDR1 is DFQATT and CDR2 is SNEGSKA (reference sequence). The CDR3 has 11 amino acids. V gave up 7 bases and J gave up 6 bases, with 12 bases separating them. This CDR3 is CSVPGEAEAFF. CDR3 DNA: TGCAGTGTTCCAGGGGAGGCTGAAGCTTTCTTT.

The J gene is TRBJ2-5, the V gene TRBV5-4; D could derive from TRBD1 or TRBD2 (5 bases each). The CDR3 has 14 residues. The V end was cut by 4 bases, the J end by 5 bases, with 15 bases between. Germline-derived CDR1 and CDR2 are SGHNT and YYREEE (reference sequence). The CDR3 sequence: CASSPAGGAETQYF. In DNA form, the CDR3 reads TGTGCCAGCAGCCCCGCGGGTGGGGCGGAGACCCAGTACTTC. Supplemented by reference TRBV5-4 and TRBJ2-5, the full variable domain reads ETGVTQSPTHLIKTRGQQVTLRCSSQSGHNTVSWYQQALGQGPQFIFQYYREEENGRGNFPPRFSGLQFPNYSSELNVNALELDDSALYLCASSPAGGAETQYFGPGTRLLVL.

The chain carries TRBV9 and TRBJ1-2, with D maybe TRBD1 (5 bases). From germline, CDR1 is SGDLS and CDR2 YYNGEE. V lost 3 bases to trimming and J lost 1 base, with 16 bases between them. The CDR3 loop spans 16 amino acids. The CDR3 DNA sequence: TGTGCCAGCAGCGACCCCCCGGCAGGGATTAACTATGGCTACACCTTC. Protein product: CASSDPPAGINYGYTF.

V and J are TRBV9 and TRBJ2-1, with 9 bases that match TRBD2. Per the germline V gene, CDR1 is SGDLS and CDR2 is YYNGEE. This CDR3 comprises 16 residues. The V and J ends lost 3 bases and 2 bases, in that order; junction bases with no gene match: 6. The CDR3 DNA is TGTGCCAGCAGCGCTAGCGGGACTCACACCTACAATGAGCAGTTCTTC. This gives the protein CASSASGTHTYNEQFF.

CDR3: CASSVGGGEQYF. DNA for the CDR3: TGTGCCAGCAGTGTGGGGGGTGGCGAGCAGTACTTC. The rearrangement joins TRBV6-1 to TRBJ2-7; a weak D match, TRBD2 (6 bases). This CDR3 comprises 12 residues. Trimming removed 4 bases from V and 6 bases from J, with 10 bases in between. Germline V gives CDR1 MNHNS, CDR2 SASEGT.

The chain links TRBV2 to TRBJ1-2; 8 bases are a match to TRBD1. The germline CDR1 and CDR2 sequences are SNHLY and FYNNEI. V lost 9 bases to trimming and J lost 3 bases; unmatched junction nucleotides: 12. This CDR3 is 15 amino acids long. The CDR3: CASTEDGQGYYGYTF. In DNA form, the CDR3 reads TGTGCCAGTACCGAGGACGGACAGGGCTACTATGGCTACACCTTC.

This chain joins TRBV10-3 and TRBJ2-7, with D tentatively TRBD1 (6 bases). Germline CDR1 ENHRY, CDR2 SYGVKD. This CDR3 is 14 amino acids long. Trimming cost V 3 bases and J 3 bases, with 12 bases left between them. CDR3 in amino acids: CAISDSGTYYEQYF. CDR3 nucleotide sequence: TGTGCCATCAGTGACTCCGGGACATACTACGAGCAGTACTTC.